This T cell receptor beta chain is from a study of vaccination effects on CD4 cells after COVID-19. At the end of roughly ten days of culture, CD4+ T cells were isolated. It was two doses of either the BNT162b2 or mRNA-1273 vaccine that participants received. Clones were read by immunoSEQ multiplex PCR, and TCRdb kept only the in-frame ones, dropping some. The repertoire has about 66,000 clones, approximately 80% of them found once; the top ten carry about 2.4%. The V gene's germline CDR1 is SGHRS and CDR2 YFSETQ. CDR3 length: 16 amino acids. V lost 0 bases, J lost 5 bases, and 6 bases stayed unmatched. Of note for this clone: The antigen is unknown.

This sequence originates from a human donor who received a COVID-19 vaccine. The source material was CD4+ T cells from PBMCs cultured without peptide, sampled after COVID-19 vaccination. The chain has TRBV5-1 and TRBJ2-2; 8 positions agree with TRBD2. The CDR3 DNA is TGCGCCAGCAGCTTGGAGTCGGGGGGGCTAACCGGGGAGCTGTTTTTT. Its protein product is CASSLESGGLTGELFF.